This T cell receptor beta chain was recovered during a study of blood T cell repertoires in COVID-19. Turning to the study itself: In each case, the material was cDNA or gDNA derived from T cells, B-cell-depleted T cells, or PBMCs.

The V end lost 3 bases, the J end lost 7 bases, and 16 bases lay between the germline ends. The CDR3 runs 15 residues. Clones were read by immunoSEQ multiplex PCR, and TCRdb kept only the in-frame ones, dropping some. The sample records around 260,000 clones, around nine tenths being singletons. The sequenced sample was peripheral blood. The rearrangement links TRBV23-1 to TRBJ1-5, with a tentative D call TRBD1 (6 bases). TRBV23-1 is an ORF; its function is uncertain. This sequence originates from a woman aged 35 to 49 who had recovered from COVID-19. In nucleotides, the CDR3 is TGCGCCAGCAGTCAGCCAACAGGGACTAGGCAGCCCCAGCATTTT. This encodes CASSQPTGTRQPQHF.